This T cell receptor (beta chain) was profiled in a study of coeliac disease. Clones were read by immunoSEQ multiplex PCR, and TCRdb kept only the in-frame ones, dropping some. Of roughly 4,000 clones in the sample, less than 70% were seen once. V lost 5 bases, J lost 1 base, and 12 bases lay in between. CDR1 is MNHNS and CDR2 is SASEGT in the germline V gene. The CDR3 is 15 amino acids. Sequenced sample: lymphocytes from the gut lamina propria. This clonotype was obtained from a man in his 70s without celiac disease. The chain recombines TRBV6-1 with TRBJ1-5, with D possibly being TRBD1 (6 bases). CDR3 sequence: CASSRSGASNQPQHF. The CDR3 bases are TGTGCCAGCAGTCGGTCAGGGGCAAGCAATCAGCCCCAGCATTTT.